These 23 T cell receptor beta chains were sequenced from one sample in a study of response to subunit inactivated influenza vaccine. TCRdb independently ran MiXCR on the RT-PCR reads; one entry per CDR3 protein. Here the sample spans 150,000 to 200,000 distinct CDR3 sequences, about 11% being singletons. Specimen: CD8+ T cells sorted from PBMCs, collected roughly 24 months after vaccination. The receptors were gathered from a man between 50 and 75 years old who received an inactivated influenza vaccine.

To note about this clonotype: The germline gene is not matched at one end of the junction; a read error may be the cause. As DNA, the CDR3 is TGTGCAAGCAGGGGGGGTAGCACAGATACGCAGTATTTT. The encoded protein is CASRGGSTDTQYF. The chain has TRBV9 and TRBJ2-3; either TRBD1 or TRBD2 may fit D (7 bases each). CDR3 length: 13 amino acids. Germline V CDR1 and CDR2: SGDLS, YYNGEE.

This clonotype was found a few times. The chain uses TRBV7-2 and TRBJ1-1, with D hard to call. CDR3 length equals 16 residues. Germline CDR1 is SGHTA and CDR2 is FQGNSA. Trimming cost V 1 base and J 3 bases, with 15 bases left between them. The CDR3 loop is CASSLDISSLYTEAFF. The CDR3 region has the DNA TGTGCCAGCAGCTTAGACATCAGTTCATTGTACACTGAAGCTTTCTTT. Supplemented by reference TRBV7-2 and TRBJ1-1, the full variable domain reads GAGVSQSPSNKVTEKGKDVELRCDPISGHTALYWYRQSLGQGLEFLIYFQGNSAPDKSGLPSDRFSAERTGGSVSTLTIQRTQQEDSAVYLCASSLDISSLYTEAFFGQGTRLTVV.

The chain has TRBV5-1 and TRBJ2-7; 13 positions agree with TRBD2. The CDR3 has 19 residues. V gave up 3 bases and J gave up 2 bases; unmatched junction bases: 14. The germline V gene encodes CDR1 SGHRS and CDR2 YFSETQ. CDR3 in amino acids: CASSSPGLAGEVETYEQYF. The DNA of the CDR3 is TGCGCCAGCAGCTCCCCTGGACTAGCGGGGGAAGTGGAAACCTACGAGCAGTACTTC.

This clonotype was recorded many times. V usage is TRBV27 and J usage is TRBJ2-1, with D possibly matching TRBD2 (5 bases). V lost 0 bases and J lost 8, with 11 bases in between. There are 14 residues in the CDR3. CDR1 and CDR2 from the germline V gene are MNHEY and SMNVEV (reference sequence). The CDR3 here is CASSLSTYGDEQFF. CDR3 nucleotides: TGTGCCAGCAGTTTATCGACCTACGGGGATGAGCAGTTCTTC.

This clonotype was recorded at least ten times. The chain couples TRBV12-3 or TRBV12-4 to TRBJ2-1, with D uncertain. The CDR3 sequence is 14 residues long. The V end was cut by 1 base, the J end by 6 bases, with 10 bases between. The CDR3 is CASSLGVPPNEQFF. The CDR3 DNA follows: TGTGCCAGCAGTTTAGGGGTGCCTCCCAATGAGCAGTTCTTC.

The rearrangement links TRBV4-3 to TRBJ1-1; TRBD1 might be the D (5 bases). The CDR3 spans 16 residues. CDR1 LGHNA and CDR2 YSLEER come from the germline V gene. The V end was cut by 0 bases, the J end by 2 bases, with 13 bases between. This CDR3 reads CASSQDRGLKNTEAFF. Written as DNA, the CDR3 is TGCGCCAGCAGCCAAGATAGGGGACTAAAAAACACTGAAGCTTTCTTT.

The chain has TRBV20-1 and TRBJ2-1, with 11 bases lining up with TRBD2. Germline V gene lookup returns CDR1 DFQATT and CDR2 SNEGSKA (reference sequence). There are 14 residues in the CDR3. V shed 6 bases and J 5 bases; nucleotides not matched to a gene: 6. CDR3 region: CSAYRLAGNNEQFF. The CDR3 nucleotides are TGCAGTGCATACCGACTAGCGGGAAACAATGAGCAGTTCTTC.

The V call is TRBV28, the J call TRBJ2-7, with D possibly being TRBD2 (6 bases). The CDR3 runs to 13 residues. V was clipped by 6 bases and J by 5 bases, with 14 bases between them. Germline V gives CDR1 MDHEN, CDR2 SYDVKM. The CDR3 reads CASSPSGDHEQYF. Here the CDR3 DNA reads TGTGCCAGCAGCCCTTCGGGGGACCACGAGCAGTACTTC.

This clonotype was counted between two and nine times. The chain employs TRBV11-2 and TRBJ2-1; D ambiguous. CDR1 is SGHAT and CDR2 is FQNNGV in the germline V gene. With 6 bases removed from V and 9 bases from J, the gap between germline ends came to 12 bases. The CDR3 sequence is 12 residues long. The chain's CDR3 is CASRSDGPEQFF. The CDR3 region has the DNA TGTGCCAGCAGATCAGATGGTCCTGAGCAGTTCTTC.

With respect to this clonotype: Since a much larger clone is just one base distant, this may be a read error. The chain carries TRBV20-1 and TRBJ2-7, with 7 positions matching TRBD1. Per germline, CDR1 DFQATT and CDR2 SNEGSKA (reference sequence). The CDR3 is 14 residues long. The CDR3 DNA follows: TGCAGTTCTAGAGATGAACAGGGGACCTACGAGCAGTACTTC. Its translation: CSSRDEQGTYEQYF.

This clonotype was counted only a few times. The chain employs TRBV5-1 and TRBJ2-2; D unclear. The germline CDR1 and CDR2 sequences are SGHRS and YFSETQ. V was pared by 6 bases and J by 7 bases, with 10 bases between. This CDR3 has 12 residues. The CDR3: CASTRSVGELFF. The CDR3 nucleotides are TGCGCCAGCACCCGAAGCGTCGGGGAGCTGTTTTTT.

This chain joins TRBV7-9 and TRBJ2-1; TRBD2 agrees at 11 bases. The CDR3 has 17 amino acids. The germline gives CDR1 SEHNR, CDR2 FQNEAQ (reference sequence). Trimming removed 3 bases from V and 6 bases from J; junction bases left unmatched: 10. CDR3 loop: CASSLKGIAGGSNEQFF. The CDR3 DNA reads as TGTGCCAGCAGCTTGAAAGGAATAGCGGGGGGGAGCAATGAGCAGTTCTTC.

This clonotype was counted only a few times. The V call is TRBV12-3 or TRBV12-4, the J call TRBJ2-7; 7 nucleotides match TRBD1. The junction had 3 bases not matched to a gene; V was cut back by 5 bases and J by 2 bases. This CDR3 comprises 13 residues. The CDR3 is CASSGGQTYEQYF. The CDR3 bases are TGTGCCAGCAGTGGGGGACAGACCTACGAGCAGTACTTC.

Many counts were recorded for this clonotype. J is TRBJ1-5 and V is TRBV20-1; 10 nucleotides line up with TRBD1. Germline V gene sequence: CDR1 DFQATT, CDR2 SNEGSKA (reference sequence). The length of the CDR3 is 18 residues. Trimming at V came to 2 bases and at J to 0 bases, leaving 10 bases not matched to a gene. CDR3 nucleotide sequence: TGCAGTGCTAGACCACTGGGGACAGGGGTTAATAGCAATCAGCCCCAGCATTTT. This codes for CSARPLGTGVNSNQPQHF.

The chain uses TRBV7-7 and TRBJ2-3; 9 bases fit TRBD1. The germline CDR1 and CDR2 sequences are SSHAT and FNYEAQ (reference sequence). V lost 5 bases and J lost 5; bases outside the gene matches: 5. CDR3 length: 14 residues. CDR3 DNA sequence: TGTGCCAGCAGCCCCTTGGACAGGGGAGATACGCAGTATTTT. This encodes CASSPLDRGDTQYF.

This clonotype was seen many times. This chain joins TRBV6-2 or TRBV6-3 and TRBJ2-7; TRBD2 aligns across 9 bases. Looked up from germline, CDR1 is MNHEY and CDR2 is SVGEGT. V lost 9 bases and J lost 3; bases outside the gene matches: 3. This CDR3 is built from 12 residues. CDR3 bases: TGTGCCAGTGGGACTAGCTTCTACGAGCAGTACTTC. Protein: CASGTSFYEQYF.

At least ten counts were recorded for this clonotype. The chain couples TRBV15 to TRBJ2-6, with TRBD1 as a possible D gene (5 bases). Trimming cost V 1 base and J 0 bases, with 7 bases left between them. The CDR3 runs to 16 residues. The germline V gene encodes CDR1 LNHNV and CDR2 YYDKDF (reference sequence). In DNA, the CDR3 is TGTGCCACCAGCAGAGTGGACAACTCTGGGGCCAACGTCCTGACTTTC. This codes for CATSRVDNSGANVLTF.

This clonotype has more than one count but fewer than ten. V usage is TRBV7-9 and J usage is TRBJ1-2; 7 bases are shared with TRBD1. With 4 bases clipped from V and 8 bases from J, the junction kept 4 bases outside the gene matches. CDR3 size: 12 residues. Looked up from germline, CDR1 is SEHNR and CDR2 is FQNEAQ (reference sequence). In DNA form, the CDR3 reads TGTGCCAGCAGCTCTCAGGGGGGCGGCTACACCTTC. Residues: CASSSQGGGYTF.

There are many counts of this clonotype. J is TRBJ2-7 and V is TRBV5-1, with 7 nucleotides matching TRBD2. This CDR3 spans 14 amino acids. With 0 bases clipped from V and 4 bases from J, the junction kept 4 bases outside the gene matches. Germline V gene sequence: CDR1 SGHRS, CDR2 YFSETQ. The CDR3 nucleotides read TGCGCCAGCAGCTTGGTGGGGGAGGGGTACGAGCAGTACTTC. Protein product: CASSLVGEGYEQYF.

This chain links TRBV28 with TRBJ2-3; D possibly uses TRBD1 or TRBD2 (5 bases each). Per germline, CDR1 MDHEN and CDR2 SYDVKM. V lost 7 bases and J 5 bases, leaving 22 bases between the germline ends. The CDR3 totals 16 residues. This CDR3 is CASNGVEGMAEDTQYF. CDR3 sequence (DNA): TGTGCCAGCAACGGGGTTGAGGGGATGGCCGAAGATACGCAGTATTTT.

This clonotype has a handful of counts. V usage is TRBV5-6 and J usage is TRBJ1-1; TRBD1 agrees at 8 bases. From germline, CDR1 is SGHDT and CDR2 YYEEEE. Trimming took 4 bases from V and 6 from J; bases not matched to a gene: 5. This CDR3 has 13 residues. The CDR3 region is CASSGAGGPEAFF. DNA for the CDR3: TGTGCCAGCAGCGGCGCAGGGGGCCCTGAAGCTTTCTTT.

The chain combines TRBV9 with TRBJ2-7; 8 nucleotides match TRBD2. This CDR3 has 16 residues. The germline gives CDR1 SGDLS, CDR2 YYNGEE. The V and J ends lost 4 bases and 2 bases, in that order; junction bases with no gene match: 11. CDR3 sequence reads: CASSPQSGTSPYEQYF. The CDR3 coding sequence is TGTGCCAGCAGCCCACAATCCGGGACTAGTCCCTACGAGCAGTACTTC.

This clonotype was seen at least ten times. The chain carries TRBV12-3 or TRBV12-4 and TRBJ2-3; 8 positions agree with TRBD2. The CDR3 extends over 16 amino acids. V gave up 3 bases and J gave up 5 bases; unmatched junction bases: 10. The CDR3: CASSFLAGGPRDTQYF. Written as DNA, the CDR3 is TGTGCCAGCAGTTTTTTGGCGGGGGGACCTCGAGATACGCAGTATTTT.